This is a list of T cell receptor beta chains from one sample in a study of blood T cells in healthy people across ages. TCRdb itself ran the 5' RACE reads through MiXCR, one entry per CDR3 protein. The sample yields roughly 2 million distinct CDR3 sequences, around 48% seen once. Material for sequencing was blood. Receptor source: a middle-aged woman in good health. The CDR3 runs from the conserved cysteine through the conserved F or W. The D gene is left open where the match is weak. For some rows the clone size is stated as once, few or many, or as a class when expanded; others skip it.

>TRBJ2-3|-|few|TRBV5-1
CASSSGPSVDTQYF
TGCGCCAGCAGCTCAGGACCGAGCGTAGATACGCAGTATTTT
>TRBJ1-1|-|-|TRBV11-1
CASSLAWQVAGDTEAFF
TGTGCCAGCAGCTTAGCGTGGCAGGTCGCCGGTGACACTGAAGCTTTCTTT
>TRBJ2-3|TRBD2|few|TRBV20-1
CSARDGLAGGPTQYF
TGCAGTGCTAGAGATGGCCTAGCGGGGGGGCCGACGCAGTATTTT
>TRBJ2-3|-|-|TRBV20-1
CSAPRGTGTDTQYF
TGCAGTGCCCCCCGGGGGACAGGCACAGATACGCAGTATTTT
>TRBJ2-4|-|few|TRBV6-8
CASFVGRGDGAKNIQYF
TGTGCCAGCTTCGTGGGCAGGGGCGATGGGGCCAAAAACATTCAGTACTTC
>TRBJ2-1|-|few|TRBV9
CASSVLQAGSYNEQFF
TGTGCCAGCAGCGTATTACAGGCGGGCTCCTACAATGAGCAGTTCTTC
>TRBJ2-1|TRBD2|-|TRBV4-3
CASSQGVLAGGNEQFF
TGCGCCAGCAGCCAAGGGGTCCTAGCGGGGGGCAATGAGCAGTTCTTC
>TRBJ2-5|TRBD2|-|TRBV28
CASSTRLAGAWGQETQYF
TGTGCCAGCAGTACAAGACTAGCGGGGGCGTGGGGGCAAGAGACCCAGTACTTC
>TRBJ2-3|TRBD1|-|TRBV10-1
CATRQGSDTQYF
TGCGCCACCAGACAGGGATCAGATACGCAGTATTTT
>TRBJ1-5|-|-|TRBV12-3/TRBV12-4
CASSYRVNQPQHF
TGTGCCAGTAGTTACAGGGTTAATCAGCCCCAGCATTTT
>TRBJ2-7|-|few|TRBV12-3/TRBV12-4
CASRMTVLYEQYF
TGTGCCAGCAGGATGACAGTCCTCTACGAGCAGTACTTC
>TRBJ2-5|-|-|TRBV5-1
CASSPVTGLGKTQYF
TGCGCCAGCAGCCCCGTAACAGGCCTCGGGAAGACCCAGTACTTC
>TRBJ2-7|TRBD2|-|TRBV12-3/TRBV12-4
CASSAFGAGGDEQYF
TGTGCCAGCAGCGCTTTTGGGGCGGGGGGCGATGAGCAGTACTTC
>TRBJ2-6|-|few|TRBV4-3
CASSPGLLGQIHSGANVLTF
TGCGCCAGCAGCCCTGGATTGCTGGGTCAGATCCACTCTGGGGCCAACGTCCTGACTTTC
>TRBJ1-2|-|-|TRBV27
CASSFYRQADNGYTF
TGTGCCAGCAGTTTTTACCGTCAGGCCGATAATGGCTACACCTTC